A selection of T cell receptor beta chains follows, all from one sample in a study of T cell responses to AZD1222 COVID-19 vaccine. The method was immunoSEQ multiplex PCR; TCRdb's version includes in-frame clones alone and lacks a portion of them. The sample includes about 200,000 clones, approximately 93% of them seen just once. The sequencing used peripheral blood, collected 28 days after the second AZD1222 dose. All receptors derive from an adult who received the AZD1222 COVID-19 vaccine. Both conserved end residues are part of each CDR3. Fields, in order: D gene, V gene, J gene, clone size, CDR3 protein, CDR3 DNA. D genes are given only for firm matches. Clone size, where shown, is once, few, many, or a class for clones that have expanded.

-,TRBV7-9,TRBJ1-2,-,CASSRLVGYGYTF,TGTGCCAGCAGTCGGCTTGTCGGCTATGGCTACACCTTC
-,TRBV12-3/TRBV12-4,TRBJ2-7,-,CASSTGGTEQYF,TGTGCCAGCAGCACCGGCGGTACTGAGCAGTACTTC
-,TRBV12-3/TRBV12-4,TRBJ2-7,once,CASSRRGGEQYF,TGTGCCAGCAGCCGTCGGGGAGGAGAACAGTACTTC
-,TRBV6-6,TRBJ2-7,-,CASSPRDTTYEQYF,TGTGCCAGCAGTCCACGGGACACCACCTACGAGCAGTACTTC
TRBD1,TRBV24-1,TRBJ2-2,-,CATSGQGANTGELFF,TGTGCCACCAGCGGACAGGGCGCGAACACCGGGGAGCTGTTTTTT
TRBD1,TRBV5-6,TRBJ1-2,-,CASNTGGDYANYGYTF,TGTGCCAGCAACACAGGGGGCGATTACGCTAACTATGGCTACACCTTC
-,TRBV19,TRBJ1-3,-,CASRSGAASSGNTIYF,TGTGCCAGTAGATCTGGAGCAGCTAGCTCTGGAAACACCATATATTTT
TRBD1,TRBV7-2,TRBJ1-1,once,CASSLGGQGVSEAFF,TGTGCCAGCAGCTTAGGGGGACAGGGGGTATCTGAAGCTTTCTTT
-,TRBV30,TRBJ2-7,-,CAWSKNQLTYEQYF,TGTGCCTGGAGTAAGAATCAGTTGACCTACGAGCAGTACTTC
TRBD1,TRBV18,TRBJ1-1,-,CASSPQGAEAFF,TGTGCCAGCTCACCCCAGGGGGCTGAAGCTTTCTTT
-,TRBV14,TRBJ1-5,once,CASSQAHNQPQHF,TGTGCCAGCAGCCAAGCTCACAATCAGCCCCAGCATTTT
-,TRBV7-2,TRBJ2-1,-,CASSLAGGQYNEQFF,TGTGCCAGCAGCTTAGCGGGGGGGCAGTACAATGAGCAGTTCTTC
-,TRBV28,TRBJ2-6,-,CASLDNSGANVLTF,TGTGCCAGCCTTGACAACTCTGGGGCCAACGTCCTGACTTTC
-,TRBV6-5,TRBJ1-2,-,CASSQQEYYGYTF,TGTGCCAGCAGTCAACAGGAGTACTATGGCTACACCTTC
-,TRBV10-3,TRBJ2-2,-,CAILEGNTGELFF,TGTGCCATCCTAGAGGGGAACACCGGGGAGCTGTTTTTT
TRBD1,TRBV7-2,TRBJ1-2,-,CASSLGQAYRGYTF,TGTGCCAGCAGCCTCGGACAGGCCTACCGCGGCTACACCTTC
-,TRBV3-1/TRBV3-2,TRBJ1-1,-,CASSLGRRGTEAFF,TGTGCCAGCAGCCTCGGACGCAGGGGCACTGAAGCTTTCTTT
TRBD2,TRBV3-1/TRBV3-2,TRBJ2-3,-,CASSWEWAGERADTQYF,TGTGCCAGCAGCTGGGAATGGGCGGGGGAACGGGCAGATACGCAGTATTTT
-,TRBV20-1,TRBJ1-4,-,CSPAPFEKLFF,TGCAGCCCCGCCCCCTTTGAAAAACTGTTTTTT
-,TRBV5-6,TRBJ2-5,-,CASSLSKRPQYF,TGTGCCAGCAGCTTATCCAAGAGACCCCAGTACTTC
-,TRBV5-1,TRBJ2-7,-,CASSLAGETSSYEQYF,TGCGCCAGCAGCTTGGCCGGGGAAACGAGCTCCTACGAGCAGTACTTC
-,TRBV15,TRBJ2-2,once,CATNRGQVNTGELFF,TGTGCCACTAACCGGGGTCAAGTTAACACCGGGGAGCTGTTTTTT
TRBD2,TRBV2,TRBJ2-7,few,CASMGGSSYEQYF,TGTGCCAGCATGGGGGGGAGCTCCTACGAGCAGTACTTC
-,TRBV4-2,TRBJ2-1,-,CASSQGTATYNEQFF,TGTGCCAGCAGCCAAGGGACCGCTACCTACAATGAGCAGTTCTTC
TRBD2,TRBV10-3,TRBJ2-5,-,CAISERGLDGPRYF,TGTGCCATCAGTGAAAGGGGACTAGATGGGCCAAGGTACTTC
-,TRBV7-2,TRBJ1-2,-,CASSLEEGHYGYTF,TGTGCCAGCAGCTTAGAGGAAGGCCACTATGGCTACACCTTC
-,TRBV2,TRBJ2-7,-,CASSSSYEQYF,TGTGCCAGCTCCTCCTCCTACGAGCAGTACTTC
TRBD2,TRBV11-2,TRBJ2-5,-,CASSLGVGAGGQGETQYF,TGTGCCAGCAGCTTAGGGGTTGGTGCGGGGGGCCAGGGAGAGACCCAGTACTTC
-,TRBV19,TRBJ1-3,-,CASSIGPKGLSGNTIYF,TGTGCCAGTAGTATAGGTCCTAAGGGTCTCTCTGGAAACACCATATATTTT
TRBD2,TRBV6-1,TRBJ2-5,few,CASSESSGGAWETQYF,TGTGCCAGCAGTGAATCTAGCGGGGGGGCCTGGGAGACCCAGTACTTC
-,TRBV5-1,TRBJ1-3,-,CASSNQGAGNTIYF,TGCGCCAGCAGCAATCAGGGAGCTGGAAACACCATATATTTT
-,TRBV19,TRBJ2-1,-,CASSIVALAAGRQFF,TGTGCCAGTAGTATAGTTGCGTTGGCAGCTGGGAGGCAGTTCTTC
TRBD1,TRBV7-9,TRBJ1-4,-,CASSLGTGAANEKLFF,TGTGCCAGCAGCTTAGGCACAGGGGCAGCTAATGAAAAACTGTTTTTT
-,TRBV9,TRBJ1-3,-,CASSVTGTGNTIYF,TGTGCCAGCAGCGTTACAGGGACTGGAAACACCATATATTTT
-,TRBV3-1/TRBV3-2,TRBJ2-7,-,CASSQQGLGSYEQYF,TGTGCCAGCAGCCAGCAAGGCCTTGGGTCCTACGAGCAGTACTTC
-,TRBV19,TRBJ1-2,-,CASTPGAANGYTF,TGTGCCAGTACCCCTGGGGCGGCCAATGGCTACACCTTC
TRBD2,TRBV6-1,TRBJ2-1,once,CASSALAGGSYNEQFF,TGTGCCAGCAGTGCTCTAGCGGGGGGGTCCTACAATGAGCAGTTCTTC
-,TRBV18,TRBJ1-2,-,CASSNHTQGVGYTF,TGTGCCAGCTCAAACCATACACAGGGTGTGGGCTACACCTTC
-,TRBV6-5,TRBJ2-7,-,CASSYGTGSYYEQYF,TGTGCCAGCAGTTACGGCACAGGGTCATACTACGAGCAGTACTTC
TRBD2,TRBV9,TRBJ2-1,-,CASSVGGGPSDEQFF,TGTGCCAGCAGCGTGGGCGGGGGGCCGAGCGATGAGCAGTTCTTC
TRBD1,TRBV6-6,TRBJ2-5,once,CASSITGEETQYF,TGTGCCAGCAGCATAACAGGGGAGGAGACCCAGTACTTC
-,TRBV7-2,TRBJ1-2,-,CASSTRPQVGYGYTF,TGTGCCAGCAGCACCCGCCCCCAAGTTGGCTATGGCTACACCTTC
-,TRBV19,TRBJ1-5,few,CASSITVIKPQHF,TGTGCCAGTAGTATCACGGTGATCAAGCCCCAGCATTTT
-,TRBV7-2,TRBJ1-5,-,CASSLTQGNGQPQHF,TGTGCCAGCAGCTTAACGCAGGGGAATGGACAGCCCCAGCATTTT
-,TRBV2,TRBJ1-4,-,CASRVRVSNEKLFF,TGTGCCAGCAGAGTCCGGGTCTCCAATGAAAAACTGTTTTTT
TRBD1,TRBV5-1,TRBJ2-4,-,CASSPNVRQGKNIQYF,TGCGCCAGCAGCCCCAACGTCAGACAGGGGAAAAACATTCAGTACTTC
TRBD2,TRBV19,TRBJ2-7,-,CASSIERGGPYEQYF,TGTGCCAGTAGTATCGAGCGGGGGGGCCCCTACGAGCAGTACTTC
TRBD1,TRBV27,TRBJ1-2,-,CASRGTGAYGYTF,TGTGCCAGCAGAGGGACAGGGGCCTATGGCTACACCTTC
-,TRBV6-5,TRBJ2-7,-,CAINRKGEGNEQYF,TGTGCCATCAACCGAAAGGGGGAAGGCAACGAGCAGTACTTC
-,TRBV7-2,TRBJ1-4,-,CASSFRGGGSTNEKLFF,TGTGCCAGCAGCTTTAGGGGCGGAGGATCGACTAATGAAAAACTGTTTTTT